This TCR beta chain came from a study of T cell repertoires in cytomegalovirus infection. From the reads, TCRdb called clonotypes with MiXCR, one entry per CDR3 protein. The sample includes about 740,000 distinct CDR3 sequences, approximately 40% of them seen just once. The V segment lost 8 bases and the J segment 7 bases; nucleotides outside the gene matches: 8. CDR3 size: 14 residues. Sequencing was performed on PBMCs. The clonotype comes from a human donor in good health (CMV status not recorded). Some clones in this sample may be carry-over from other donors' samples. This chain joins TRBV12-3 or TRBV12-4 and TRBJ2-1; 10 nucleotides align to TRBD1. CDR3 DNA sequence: TGTGCCAGCCTACGGGACAGGGGTAGGAATGAGCAGTTCTTC. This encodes CASLRDRGRNEQFF.